The 9 T cell receptor beta chains presented below share a single source sample, sequenced in a study of cytomegalovirus exposure and HLA in healthy donors. Vbeta (60) and Jbeta (13) primers were used in the PCR. Profiled with immunoSEQ multiplex PCR; TCRdb holds only in-frame clones, not every one. This table holds 300,000 or so clones, about four fifths found once. Sequencing used PBMCs. Source of these receptors: a woman aged 40 to 50 in good health and CMV-seropositive.

This clone was found once. The J gene is TRBJ1-2, the V gene TRBV7-6; a possible D gene is TRBD1 (5 bases). The CDR3 loop spans 13 amino acids. Germline lookup yields CDR1 SGHVS and CDR2 FNYEAQ. The ends were cut back, 3 bases at V and 4 bases at J, with 9 bases in the middle. This CDR3 reads CASSFQGGYGYTF. In DNA form, the CDR3 reads TGTGCCAGCAGCTTCCAGGGTGGCTATGGCTACACCTTC.

This chain joins TRBV28 and TRBJ1-2, with 7 bases aligning to TRBD1. The germline CDR1 and CDR2 sequences are MDHEN and SYDVKM. V dropped 6 bases and J dropped 8; count of bases not matched to a gene: 15. The CDR3 length is 15 residues. CDR3 loop: CASRAEGQPVTGYTF. CDR3 nucleotide sequence: TGTGCCAGCAGGGCAGAGGGACAGCCTGTTACCGGCTACACCTTC.

The chain joins TRBV19 to TRBJ1-2, with 8 positions matching TRBD1. CDR1 and CDR2 (germline): LNHDA, SQIVND (reference sequence). V lost 6 bases, J lost 5 bases, and 5 bases stayed unmatched. This CDR3 has 13 amino acids. CDR3 protein: CASSPGTGYGYTF. The DNA for the CDR3 is TGTGCCAGTAGCCCCGGGACAGGTTATGGCTACACCTTC.

This chain joins TRBV29-1 and TRBJ2-7, with D tentatively TRBD2 (5 bases). V lost 2 bases to trimming and J lost 3 bases, with 11 bases between them. Germline V gene data show CDR1 as SQVTM and CDR2 as ANQGSEA. This CDR3 is built from 13 residues. The CDR3 sequence is CSVELSGGYEQYF. The CDR3 nucleotides read TGCAGCGTTGAATTGAGCGGAGGCTACGAGCAGTACTTC.

The CDR3, as DNA: TGCGCCAGCAGTGAAACAGTGAACACCGGGGAGCTGTTTTTT. It encodes CASSETVNTGELFF. The V and J genes are TRBV10-2 and TRBJ2-2, with D unresolved. This CDR3 spans 14 amino acids. Trimming stripped 3 bases from V and 1 base from J, with 6 bases between. Per the germline V gene, CDR1 is WSHSY and CDR2 is SAAADI.

The rearrangement uses TRBV5-4 and TRBJ2-7; TRBD2 aligns across 11 bases. Germline-derived CDR1 and CDR2 are SGHNT and YYREEE (reference sequence). After removal of 0 bases from V and 7 bases from J, the junction contained 3 bases not matched to a gene. This CDR3 has 14 residues. The CDR3 loop is CASSLGASGREQYF. As DNA, the CDR3 is TGTGCCAGCAGCTTGGGGGCTAGCGGGAGGGAGCAGTACTTC. Full variable domain (missing parts from reference TRBV5-4 and TRBJ2-7): ETGVTQSPTHLIKTRGQQVTLRCSSQSGHNTVSWYQQALGQGPQFIFQYYREEENGRGNFPPRFSGLQFPNYSSELNVNALELDDSALYLCASSLGASGREQYFGPGTRLTVT.

The V gene is TRBV28, the J gene TRBJ2-7; D unresolved. The V gene's germline CDR1 is MDHEN and CDR2 SYDVKM. The CDR3 runs to 14 residues. V gave up 8 bases and J gave up 0 bases, with 14 bases separating them. The CDR3 DNA sequence: TGTGCCAGCTACGAACGTTCGGGCTCCTACGAGCAGTACTTC. Translated: CASYERSGSYEQYF.

This clone appeared a single time. For the CDR3, the DNA is TGTGCCAGCAGCTTAGTGGCTGGCGGGAGTTCGGGCGAGCAGTACTTC. It yields the protein CASSLVAGGSSGEQYF. The chain employs TRBV7-2 and TRBJ2-7, with 7 bases aligning to TRBD2. Germline lookup yields CDR1 SGHTA and CDR2 FQGNSA. Losses at the gene ends were 1 base for V and 6 bases for J; bases not matched to a gene: 12. There are 16 residues in the CDR3.

The chain is built from TRBV19 and TRBJ1-5; no clear D. This CDR3 contains 17 residues. Per the germline V gene, CDR1 is LNHDA and CDR2 is SQIVND (reference sequence). Trimming left V 3 bases short and J 0 bases short, with 15 bases between. CDR3 DNA: TGTGCCAGTAGTATCCCACAACAAACAACTAGCAATCAGCCCCAGCATTTT. It is translated as CASSIPQQTTSNQPQHF. The full variable domain, with the rest looked up from reference TRBV19 and TRBJ1-5, is DGGITQSPKYLFRKEGQNVTLSCEQNLNHDAMYWYRQDPGQGLRLIYYSQIVNDFQKGDIAEGYSVSREKKESFPLTVTSAQKNPTAFYLCASSIPQQTTSNQPQHFGDGTRLSIL.